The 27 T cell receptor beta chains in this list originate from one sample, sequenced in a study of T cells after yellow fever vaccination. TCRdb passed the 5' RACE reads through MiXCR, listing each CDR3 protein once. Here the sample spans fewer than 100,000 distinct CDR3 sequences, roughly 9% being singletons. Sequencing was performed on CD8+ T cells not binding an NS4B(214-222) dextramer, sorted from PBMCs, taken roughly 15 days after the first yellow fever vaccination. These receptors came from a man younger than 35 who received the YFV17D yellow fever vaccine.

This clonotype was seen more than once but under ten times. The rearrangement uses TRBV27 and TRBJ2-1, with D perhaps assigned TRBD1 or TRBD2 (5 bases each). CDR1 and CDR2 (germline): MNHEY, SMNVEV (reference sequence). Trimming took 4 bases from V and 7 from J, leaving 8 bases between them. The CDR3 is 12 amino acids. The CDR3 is CASSWGRNEQFF. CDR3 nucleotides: TGTGCCAGCAGTTGGGGGAGAAATGAGCAGTTCTTC.

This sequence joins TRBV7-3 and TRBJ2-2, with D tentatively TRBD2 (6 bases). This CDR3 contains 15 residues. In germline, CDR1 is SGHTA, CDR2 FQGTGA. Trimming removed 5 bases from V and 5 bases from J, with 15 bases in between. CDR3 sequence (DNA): TGTGCCAGCAGCCCTGGGGTTGCGGGGACCGGGGAGCTGTTTTTT. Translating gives CASSPGVAGTGELFF.

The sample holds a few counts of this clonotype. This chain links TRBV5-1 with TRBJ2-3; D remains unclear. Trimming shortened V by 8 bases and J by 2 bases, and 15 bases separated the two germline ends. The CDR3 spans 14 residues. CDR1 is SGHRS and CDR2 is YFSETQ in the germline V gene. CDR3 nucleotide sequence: TGCGCCAGTAGCAGAGCTCCCACCACAGATACGCAGTATTTT. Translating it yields CASSRAPTTDTQYF. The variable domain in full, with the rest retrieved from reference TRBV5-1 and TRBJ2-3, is KAGVTQTPRYLIKTRGQQVTLSCSPISGHRSVSWYQQTPGQGLQFLFEYFSETQRNKGNFPGRFSGRQFSNSRSEMNVSTLELGDSALYLCASSRAPTTDTQYFGPGTRLTVL.

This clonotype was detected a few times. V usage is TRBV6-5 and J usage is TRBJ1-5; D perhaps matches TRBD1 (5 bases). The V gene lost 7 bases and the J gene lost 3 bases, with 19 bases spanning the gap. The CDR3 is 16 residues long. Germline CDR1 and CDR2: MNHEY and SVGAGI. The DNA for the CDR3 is TGTGCCAGCACTCAACGGGGGGGACCGAACAATCAGCCCCAGCATTTT. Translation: CASTQRGGPNNQPQHF.

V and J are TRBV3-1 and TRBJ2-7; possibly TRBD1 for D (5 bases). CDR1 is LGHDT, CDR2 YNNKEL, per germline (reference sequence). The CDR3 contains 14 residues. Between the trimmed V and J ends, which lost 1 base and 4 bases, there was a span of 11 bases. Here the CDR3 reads CASSQVTDKYEQYV. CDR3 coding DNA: TGTGCCAGCAGCCAAGTGACAGATAAGTACGAGCAGTACGTC.

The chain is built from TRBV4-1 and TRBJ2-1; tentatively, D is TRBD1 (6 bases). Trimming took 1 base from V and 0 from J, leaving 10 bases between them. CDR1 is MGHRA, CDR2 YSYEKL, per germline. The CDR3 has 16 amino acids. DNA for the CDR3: TGCGCCAGCAGCCAAGTGAGGGGGAGCTCCTACAATGAGCAGTTCTTC. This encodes CASSQVRGSSYNEQFF.

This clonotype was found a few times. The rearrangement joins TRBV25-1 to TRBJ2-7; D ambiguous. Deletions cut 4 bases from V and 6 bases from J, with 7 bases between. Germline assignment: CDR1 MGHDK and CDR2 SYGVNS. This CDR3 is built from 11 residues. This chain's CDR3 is CASSGSGEQYV. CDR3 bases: TGTGCCAGCAGTGGATCCGGCGAGCAGTACGTC.

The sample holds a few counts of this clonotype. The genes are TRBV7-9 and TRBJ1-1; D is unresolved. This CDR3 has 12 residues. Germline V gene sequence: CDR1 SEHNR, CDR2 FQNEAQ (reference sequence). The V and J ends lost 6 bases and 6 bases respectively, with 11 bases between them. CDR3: CASSRPQPEAFF. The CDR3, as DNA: TGTGCCAGCAGTCGACCCCAGCCTGAAGCTTTCTTT.

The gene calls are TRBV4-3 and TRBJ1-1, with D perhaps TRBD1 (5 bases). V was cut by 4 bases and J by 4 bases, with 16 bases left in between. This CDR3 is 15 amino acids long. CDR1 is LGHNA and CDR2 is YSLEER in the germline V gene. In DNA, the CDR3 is TGCGCCAGCAGCCCCGAAATGGGGGTAGGCACTGAAGCTTTCTTT. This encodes CASSPEMGVGTEAFF.

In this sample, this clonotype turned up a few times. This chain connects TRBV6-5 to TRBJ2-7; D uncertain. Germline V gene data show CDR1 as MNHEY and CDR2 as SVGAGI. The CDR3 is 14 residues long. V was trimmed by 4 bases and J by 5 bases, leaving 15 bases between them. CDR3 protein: CASSSSSPFHEQYV. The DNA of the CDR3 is TGTGCCAGCAGTTCTTCTAGTCCGTTCCACGAGCAGTACGTC.

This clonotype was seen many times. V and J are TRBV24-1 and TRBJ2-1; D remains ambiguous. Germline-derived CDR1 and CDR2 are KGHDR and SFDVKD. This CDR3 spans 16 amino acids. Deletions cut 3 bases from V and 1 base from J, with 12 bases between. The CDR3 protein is CATSDPVRPSYNEQFF. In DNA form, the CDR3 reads TGTGCCACCAGTGATCCGGTTAGGCCTTCCTACAATGAGCAGTTCTTC.

The CDR3: CSGGTPEGTGELFF. CDR3 DNA: TGCAGCGGGGGGACTCCGGAGGGCACCGGGGAGCTGTTTTTT. The chain recombines TRBV29-1 with TRBJ2-2, with D possibly TRBD2 on 6 matching bases. Trimming shortened V by 7 bases and J by 4 bases, and 16 bases separated the two germline ends. The CDR3 length is 14 residues. Germline loops: CDR1 SQVTM, CDR2 ANQGSEA.

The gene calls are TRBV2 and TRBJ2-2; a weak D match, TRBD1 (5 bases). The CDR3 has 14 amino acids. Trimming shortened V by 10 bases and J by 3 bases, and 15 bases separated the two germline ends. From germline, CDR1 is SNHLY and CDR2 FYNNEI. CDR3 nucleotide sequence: TGTGCCACCTACCTTGGGGCTGACACCGGGGAGCTGTTTTTT. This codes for CATYLGADTGELFF.

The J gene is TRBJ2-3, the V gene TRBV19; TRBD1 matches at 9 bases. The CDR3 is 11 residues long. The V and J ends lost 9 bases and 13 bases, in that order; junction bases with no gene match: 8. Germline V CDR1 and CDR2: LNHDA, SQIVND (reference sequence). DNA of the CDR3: TGTGCCAGCGACGGACAGGGGAAAGAGTATTTT. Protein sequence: CASDGQGKEYF.

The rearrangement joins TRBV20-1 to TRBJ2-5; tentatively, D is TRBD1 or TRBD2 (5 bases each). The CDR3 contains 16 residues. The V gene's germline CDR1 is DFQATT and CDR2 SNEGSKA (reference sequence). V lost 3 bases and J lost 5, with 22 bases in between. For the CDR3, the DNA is TGCAGTGCTAGGGACCATCGGGGCCGCTTCGTCGAGACCCAGTACTTC. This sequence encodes CSARDHRGRFVETQYF.

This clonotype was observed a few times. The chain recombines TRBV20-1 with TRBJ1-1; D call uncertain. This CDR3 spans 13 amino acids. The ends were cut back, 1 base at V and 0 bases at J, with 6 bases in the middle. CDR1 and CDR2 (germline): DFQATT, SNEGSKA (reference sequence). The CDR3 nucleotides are TGCAGTGCTAGAGGGGTGGTGAACACTGAAGCTTTCTTT. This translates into CSARGVVNTEAFF.

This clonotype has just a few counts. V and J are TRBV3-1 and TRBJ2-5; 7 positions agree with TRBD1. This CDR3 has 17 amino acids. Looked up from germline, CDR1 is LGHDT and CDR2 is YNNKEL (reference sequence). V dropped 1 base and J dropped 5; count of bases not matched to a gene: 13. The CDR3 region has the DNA TGTGCCAGCAGCCAAGGTTCAATCGGCAGGGGGTTGGAGACCCAGTACTTC. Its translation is CASSQGSIGRGLETQYF.

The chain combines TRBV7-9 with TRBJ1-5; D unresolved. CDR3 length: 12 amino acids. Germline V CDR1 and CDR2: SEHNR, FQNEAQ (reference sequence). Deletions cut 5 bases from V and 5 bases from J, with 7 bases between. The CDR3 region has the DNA TGTGCCAGCAGCCAACTAGATCAGCCCCAGCATTTT. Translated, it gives CASSQLDQPQHF.

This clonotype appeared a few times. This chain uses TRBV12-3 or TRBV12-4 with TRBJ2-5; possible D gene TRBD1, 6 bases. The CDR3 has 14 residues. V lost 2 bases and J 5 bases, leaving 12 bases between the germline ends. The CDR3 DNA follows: TGTGCCAGCAGTTTATCTGGGGGCGGGGAGACCCAGTACTTC. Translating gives CASSLSGGGETQYF.

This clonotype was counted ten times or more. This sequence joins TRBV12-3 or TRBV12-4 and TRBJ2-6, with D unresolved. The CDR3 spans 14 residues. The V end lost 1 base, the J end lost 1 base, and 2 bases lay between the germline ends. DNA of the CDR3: TGTGCCAGCAGTTTAGATTCTGGGGCCAACGTCCTGACTTTC. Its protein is CASSLDSGANVLTF.

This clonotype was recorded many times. The CDR3 sequence: CASSLTGISYEQYF. The CDR3 DNA sequence: TGTGCCAGCAGCCTAACGGGAATCTCCTACGAGCAGTACTTC. V and J are TRBV3-1 and TRBJ2-7, with D perhaps TRBD2 (5 bases). There are 14 residues in the CDR3. V lost 4 bases and J lost 0, with 10 bases in between. The germline gives CDR1 LGHDT, CDR2 YNNKEL (reference sequence).

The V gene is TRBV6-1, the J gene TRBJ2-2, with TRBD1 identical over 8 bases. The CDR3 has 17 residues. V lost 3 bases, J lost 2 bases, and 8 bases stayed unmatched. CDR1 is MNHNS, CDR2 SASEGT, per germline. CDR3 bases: TGTGCCAGCAGTGAGCCCCCCGGACAGGGTAACACCGGGGAGCTGTTTTTT. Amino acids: CASSEPPGQGNTGELFF.

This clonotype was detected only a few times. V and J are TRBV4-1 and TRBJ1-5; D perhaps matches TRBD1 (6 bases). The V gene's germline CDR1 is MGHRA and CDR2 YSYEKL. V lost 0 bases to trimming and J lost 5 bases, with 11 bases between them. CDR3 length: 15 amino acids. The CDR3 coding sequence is TGCGCCAGCAGCCAAGAAATAAGGGGGGATCAGCCCCAGCATTTT. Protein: CASSQEIRGDQPQHF.

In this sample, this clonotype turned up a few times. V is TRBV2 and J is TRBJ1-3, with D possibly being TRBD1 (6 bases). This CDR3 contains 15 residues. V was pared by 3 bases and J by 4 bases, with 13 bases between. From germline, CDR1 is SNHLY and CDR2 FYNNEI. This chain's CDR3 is CASSDRGLLGNTIYF. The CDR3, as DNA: TGTGCCAGCAGTGACAGGGGACTTCTCGGAAACACCATATATTTT.

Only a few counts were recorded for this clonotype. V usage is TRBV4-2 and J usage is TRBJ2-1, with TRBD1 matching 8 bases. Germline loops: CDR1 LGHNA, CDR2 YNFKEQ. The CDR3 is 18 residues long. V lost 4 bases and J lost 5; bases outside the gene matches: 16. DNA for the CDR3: TGTGCCAGCAGCCCGACTCCGGACAGGGCCATCCCTGACAATGAGCAGTTCTTC. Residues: CASSPTPDRAIPDNEQFF.

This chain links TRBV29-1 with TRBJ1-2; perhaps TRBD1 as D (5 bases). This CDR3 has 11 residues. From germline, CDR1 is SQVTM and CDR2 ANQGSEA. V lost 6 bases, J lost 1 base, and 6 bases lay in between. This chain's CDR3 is CSVGVNYGYTF. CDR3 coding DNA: TGCAGCGTGGGGGTTAACTATGGCTACACCTTC.

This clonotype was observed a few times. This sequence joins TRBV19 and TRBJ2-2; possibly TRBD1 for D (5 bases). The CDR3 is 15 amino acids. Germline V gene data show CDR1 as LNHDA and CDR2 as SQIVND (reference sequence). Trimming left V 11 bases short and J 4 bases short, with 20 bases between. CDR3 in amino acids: CAAKPGLRGTGELFF. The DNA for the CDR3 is TGTGCCGCCAAACCGGGCTTAAGGGGCACCGGGGAGCTGTTTTTT.